The 10 T cell receptor beta chains listed next were all sequenced from one sample in a study of blood T cell repertoires in COVID-19. Some clones are missing from TCRdb's copy, which holds only in-frame ones; the method was immunoSEQ multiplex PCR. This sample has over 150,000 clones; over 65% occur once, and the top ten carry under 2%. Sequenced input: peripheral blood. These TCRs come from a man at least 80 years old with acute or convalescent COVID-19.

This rearrangement joins TRBV5-1 to TRBJ2-1; 10 nucleotides agree with TRBD1. The germline V gene encodes CDR1 SGHRS and CDR2 YFSETQ. CDR3 length: 16 residues. V was clipped by 4 bases and J by 5 bases; unmatched bases: 9. CDR3 loop: CASSLTGQGDNNEQFF. CDR3 sequence (DNA): TGCGCCAGCAGCCTGACCGGACAGGGGGATAACAATGAGCAGTTCTTC.

V is TRBV11-2 and J is TRBJ2-5; possibly TRBD1 for D (5 bases). V was shortened by 2 bases and J by 5 bases, with 12 bases between the two germline ends. The CDR3 extends over 14 amino acids. Per germline, CDR1 SGHAT and CDR2 FQNNGV. The CDR3 here is CASSLRLGVETQYF. The CDR3 region has the DNA TGTGCCAGCAGCTTAAGGCTAGGGGTGGAGACCCAGTACTTC.

The chain employs TRBV19 and TRBJ1-4; 7 nucleotides align to TRBD1. The CDR3 contains 15 residues. Germline loops: CDR1 LNHDA, CDR2 SQIVND (reference sequence). V was clipped by 5 bases and J by 5 bases; unmatched bases: 8. The CDR3 nucleotides read TGTGCCAGTAGTGCGTGGACAGGAGTAAATGAAAAACTGTTTTTT. Its protein is CASSAWTGVNEKLFF.

This sequence joins TRBV19 and TRBJ1-2; TRBD1 matches 8 bases. Germline lookup yields CDR1 LNHDA and CDR2 SQIVND (reference sequence). The CDR3 has 15 amino acids. V lost 3 bases to trimming and J lost 7 bases; unmatched junction nucleotides: 10. The CDR3 nucleotides are TGTGCCAGTAGTATTCTTTCCAGGGGGCGTGGTGGCTACACCTTC. It yields the protein CASSILSRGRGGYTF.

The rearrangement joins TRBV7-8 to TRBJ1-1; tentative D call: TRBD1 (6 bases). CDR1 SGHVS and CDR2 FQNEAQ come from the germline V gene. The CDR3 totals 15 residues. V was pared by 1 base and J by 5 bases, with 14 bases between. The DNA for the CDR3 is TGTGCCAGCAGCTTAGGTACAGGGTATAGAACTGAAGCTTTCTTT. The encoded protein is CASSLGTGYRTEAFF.

The table lists this clone with a few counts. The DNA for the CDR3 is TGTGCCAGCAGCCAAGAGGGGGGACTAGCGGGCCAAGAGACCCAGTACTTC. This encodes CASSQEGGLAGQETQYF. This chain connects TRBV3-1 (or the pseudogene TRBV3-2) to TRBJ2-5, with 12 bases that match TRBD2. The CDR3 spans 17 residues. CDR1 is LGHDT, CDR2 YNNKEL, per germline (reference sequence). V gave up 0 bases and J gave up 1 base; unmatched junction bases: 3.

The gene calls are TRBV14 and TRBJ1-2; no definite D call. This CDR3 is 13 amino acids long. The germline V gene has CDR1 SGHDN and CDR2 FVKESK. Deletions cut 0 bases from V and 7 bases from J, with 9 bases between. The CDR3 protein is CASSQDLVFGYTF. As DNA, the CDR3 is TGTGCCAGCAGCCAAGATCTCGTTTTTGGCTACACCTTC.

The chain uses TRBV6-1 and TRBJ2-5; D possibly corresponds to TRBD1 (6 bases). This CDR3 is 16 amino acids long. V gave up 4 bases and J gave up 5 bases, with 20 bases separating them. The germline V gene encodes CDR1 MNHNS and CDR2 SASEGT. The chain's CDR3 is CASSGGNRVNGETQYF. CDR3 nucleotide sequence: TGTGCCAGCAGTGGGGGAAACAGGGTTAATGGGGAGACCCAGTACTTC.

This clone showed up just a few times. V and J are TRBV4-1 and TRBJ2-1; 11 bases are a match to TRBD2. Germline V gene data show CDR1 as MGHRA and CDR2 as YSYEKL. V lost 0 bases and J lost 4; bases outside the gene matches: 8. The CDR3 has 18 amino acids. The CDR3 region is CASSQEGQLAGAYNEQFF. The CDR3 nucleotides read TGCGCCAGCAGCCAAGAAGGGCAACTAGCGGGGGCTTACAATGAGCAGTTCTTC.

This clone was observed a handful of times. This chain links TRBV18 with TRBJ2-7; tentatively, D is TRBD1 (6 bases). CDR1 and CDR2 from the germline V gene are KGHSH and LQKENI. The CDR3 is 14 residues long. Trimming cost V 3 bases and J 0 bases, with 9 bases left between them. The CDR3 DNA is TGTGCCAGCTCACCCTCCAGGGGCTCCTACGAGCAGTACTTC. It is translated as CASSPSRGSYEQYF.